Each of the 29 T cell receptor beta chains below was sequenced from the same sample in a study of blood T cell repertoires in COVID-19. Profiling relied on immunoSEQ multiplex PCR, and the TCRdb table lists in-frame clones only, not all of them. The sample includes about 170,000 clones, 70% to 90% of them seen just once. Sequencing used peripheral blood. The receptor source for this set is a man aged 35-49 years who had recovered from COVID-19.

The chain joins TRBV27 to TRBJ1-6; 7 nucleotides line up with TRBD1. J lost 10 bases, V lost 1 base, and 7 bases had no gene match. The CDR3 totals 15 residues. CDR1 MNHEY and CDR2 SMNVEV come from the germline V gene (reference sequence). For the CDR3, the DNA is TGTGCCAGCAGTTTATACAGGGGATCAGAATCACCCCTCCACTTT. Amino acid sequence: CASSLYRGSESPLHF.

The V call is TRBV5-8, the J call TRBJ1-2; tentatively, D is TRBD1 (6 bases). This CDR3 has 13 residues. V was shortened by 5 bases and J by 6 bases, with 14 bases between the two germline ends. CDR1 and CDR2 from the germline V gene are SGHTS and YDEGEE. CDR3 in DNA: TGTGCCAGCAGGGCCAGGGGATGGAATGGCTACACCTTC. It encodes CASRARGWNGYTF.

V is TRBV7-2 and J is TRBJ2-5; D possibly corresponds to TRBD2 (5 bases). Germline V gene lookup returns CDR1 SGHTA and CDR2 FQGNSA. This CDR3 contains 15 residues. The V and J ends lost 1 base and 3 bases respectively, with 12 bases between them. The CDR3 here is CASSLGGLREETQYF. The CDR3 region has the DNA TGTGCCAGCAGCTTAGGCGGACTGAGGGAAGAGACCCAGTACTTC.

The V call is TRBV27, the J call TRBJ1-6, with 7 bases identical to TRBD1. Germline CDR1 is MNHEY and CDR2 is SMNVEV (reference sequence). V trimming: 5 bases; J trimming: 7 bases; junction bases outside the gene matches: 5. CDR3 length: 14 residues. The CDR3 region is CASSLGTANSPLHF. The CDR3 DNA reads TGTGCCAGCAGTCTCGGGACAGCAAATTCACCCCTCCACTTT.

This clone was counted between two and nine times. This chain connects TRBV20-1 to TRBJ2-2; 13 nucleotides line up with TRBD2. Germline-derived CDR1 and CDR2 are DFQATT and SNEGSKA (reference sequence). CDR3 length: 16 residues. With 3 bases clipped from V and 2 bases from J, the junction kept 3 bases outside the gene matches. CDR3 bases: TGCAGTGCTAGTCGACTAGCGGGAGGAAACACCGGGGAGCTGTTTTTT. Amino acid sequence: CSASRLAGGNTGELFF.

This chain uses TRBV6-6 with TRBJ1-2, with D possibly being TRBD1 (5 bases). V shed 6 bases and J shed 5 bases, with 7 bases lying between them. The CDR3 runs to 11 residues. Germline V CDR1 and CDR2: MNHNY, SVGAGI (reference sequence). The CDR3 sequence: CASRGQYGYTF. CDR3 nucleotides: TGTGCCAGCAGGGGGCAATATGGCTACACCTTC.

The chain couples TRBV19 to TRBJ1-1; D gene unclear. The CDR3 extends over 13 amino acids. V lost 6 bases to trimming and J lost 2 bases, with 10 bases between them. Germline V gene data show CDR1 as LNHDA and CDR2 as SQIVND (reference sequence). DNA for the CDR3: TGTGCCAGTAGCCTTACAGAAAACACTGAAGCTTTCTTT. Protein sequence: CASSLTENTEAFF.

J is TRBJ2-7 and V is TRBV19; D gene ambiguous. Germline V gene data show CDR1 as LNHDA and CDR2 as SQIVND (reference sequence). The CDR3 runs to 15 residues. V was clipped by 4 bases and J by 0 bases, with 13 bases between them. In DNA, the CDR3 is TGTGCCAGTAGTAGTGCCAGGATGGCCTCCTACGAGCAGTACTTC. It codes for CASSSARMASYEQYF.

V and J are TRBV2 and TRBJ2-4; TRBD1 aligns across 10 bases. Germline V gives CDR1 SNHLY, CDR2 FYNNEI. Trimming at V came to 6 bases and at J to 4 bases, leaving 12 bases not matched to a gene. CDR3 length equals 17 residues. For the CDR3, the DNA is TGTGCCAGCAGCGGGGACAGGGGCCACTCCGATAAAAACATTCAGTACTTC. Protein: CASSGDRGHSDKNIQYF.

This chain connects TRBV19 to TRBJ2-2; 8 positions match TRBD1. This CDR3 has 15 amino acids. V dropped 8 bases and J dropped 4; count of bases not matched to a gene: 9. CDR1 and CDR2 (germline): LNHDA, SQIVND (reference sequence). Written as DNA, the CDR3 is TGTGCCAGTTCTCCTCAGGGGGCCGGCACCGGGGAGCTGTTTTTT. Translation: CASSPQGAGTGELFF.

V usage is TRBV7-2 and J usage is TRBJ2-1; the D gene is possibly TRBD2 (6 bases). The CDR3 is made up of 16 amino acids. Germline V CDR1 and CDR2: SGHTA, FQGNSA. The V end lost 1 base, the J end lost 6 bases, and 16 bases lay between the germline ends. CDR3 coding DNA: TGTGCCAGCAGCTTAGTCGCCGGGGCCGGGGGCAATGAGCAGTTCTTC. It specifies CASSLVAGAGGNEQFF.

This clone was counted a few times. This chain links TRBV5-1 with TRBJ1-1; 10 positions agree with TRBD1. This CDR3 region has 13 residues. With 6 bases clipped from V and 5 bases from J, the junction kept 4 bases outside the gene matches. The V gene's germline CDR1 is SGHRS and CDR2 YFSETQ. CDR3 amino acids: CASTGTGVTEAFF. The CDR3 nucleotides are TGCGCCAGCACGGGGACAGGGGTAACTGAAGCTTTCTTT.

This clone has a handful of counts. This chain uses TRBV9 with TRBJ2-7, with D maybe TRBD1 (6 bases). Trimming left V 5 bases short and J 3 bases short, with 15 bases between. Per germline, CDR1 SGDLS and CDR2 YYNGEE. The CDR3 totals 14 residues. In DNA form, the CDR3 reads TGTGCCAGCAGTCCCTATGAGGGGGACTACGAGCAGTACTTC. Amino acids: CASSPYEGDYEQYF.

V usage is TRBV9 and J usage is TRBJ2-5; D remains ambiguous. Per the germline V gene, CDR1 is SGDLS and CDR2 is YYNGEE. The V gene lost 4 bases and the J gene lost 5 bases, with 15 bases spanning the gap. The CDR3 covers 14 residues. CDR3 in amino acids: CASSPNSYTETQYF. CDR3 coding DNA: TGTGCCAGCAGCCCAAATAGCTATACCGAGACCCAGTACTTC.

V is TRBV9 and J is TRBJ1-3, with 10 bases identical to TRBD1. J gave up 2 bases and V 4 bases, and 3 bases lay outside the gene matches. Per germline, CDR1 SGDLS and CDR2 YYNGEE. The CDR3 runs to 15 residues. The CDR3 region has the DNA TGTGCCAGCAGCCCCGGACAGGGGGCTGGAAACACCATATATTTT. Encoded protein: CASSPGQGAGNTIYF. The full variable domain, its missing parts supplied by reference TRBV9 and TRBJ1-3, is DSGVTQTPKHLITATGQRVTLRCSPRSGDLSVYWYQQSLDQGLQFLIQYYNGEERAKGNILERFSAQQFPDLHSELNLSSLELGDSALYFCASSPGQGAGNTIYFGEGSWLTVV.

The chain employs TRBV15 and TRBJ2-7; the D gene is possibly TRBD2 (6 bases). CDR1 and CDR2 (germline): LNHNV, YYDKDF (reference sequence). Trimming shortened V by 0 bases and J by 6 bases, and 6 bases separated the two germline ends. This CDR3 has 12 residues. Here the CDR3 reads CATSRDSGEQYF. The CDR3 coding sequence is TGTGCCACCAGCAGAGATAGCGGCGAGCAGTACTTC.

The chain links TRBV7-2 to TRBJ2-1; 10 nucleotides align to TRBD1. Germline V CDR1 and CDR2: SGHTA, FQGNSA. V lost 4 bases, J lost 6 bases, and 3 bases stayed unmatched. The CDR3 contains 14 residues. As DNA, the CDR3 is TGTGCCAGCAGCTATTGGACAGGGGGCAATGAGCAGTTCTTC. Translating gives CASSYWTGGNEQFF.

This sequence joins TRBV12-3 or TRBV12-4 and TRBJ2-3; D remains unclear. Between the trimmed V and J ends, which lost 3 bases and 5 bases, there was a span of 3 bases. This CDR3 contains 11 residues. This CDR3 is CASSFRDTQYF. The CDR3 DNA reads TGTGCCAGCAGTTTCCGAGATACGCAGTATTTT.

This clone showed up just once. The chain uses TRBV19 and TRBJ1-1; weak D call: TRBD1 (5 bases). CDR3 length equals 13 residues. Trimming took off 2 bases at V and 8 bases at J, with 12 bases between the two ends. The germline CDR1 and CDR2 sequences are LNHDA and SQIVND (reference sequence). This CDR3 reads CASSIMGRAEAFF. CDR3 DNA sequence: TGTGCCAGTAGTATAATGGGCAGGGCAGAAGCTTTCTTT.

This chain uses TRBV19 with TRBJ1-1; possible D gene TRBD1, 6 bases. Germline CDR1 LNHDA, CDR2 SQIVND (reference sequence). This CDR3 spans 14 amino acids. The V end lost 6 bases, the J end lost 1 base, and 12 bases lay between the germline ends. The CDR3 DNA reads TGTGCCAGTAGGTCCTTGACAGGGAACACTGAAGCTTTCTTT. Translation: CASRSLTGNTEAFF.

As DNA, the CDR3 is TGTGCCAGCAGTTATACCGGGAGGGCTTACGAGCAGTACTTC. Its translation: CASSYTGRAYEQYF. The chain employs TRBV6-6 and TRBJ2-7; 8 nucleotides agree with TRBD2. V trimming: 3 bases; J trimming: 4 bases; junction bases outside the gene matches: 5. The germline CDR1 and CDR2 sequences are MNHNY and SVGAGI (reference sequence). CDR3 length: 14 residues.

V usage is TRBV18 and J usage is TRBJ1-2; D ambiguous. CDR3 length equals 13 residues. Germline V gives CDR1 KGHSH, CDR2 LQKENI. V dropped 3 bases and J dropped 7 bases, with 12 bases sitting between them. CDR3 in amino acids: CASSPVERGGYTF. The CDR3, as DNA: TGTGCCAGCTCACCGGTTGAGCGCGGTGGCTACACCTTC.

V and J are TRBV6-6 and TRBJ2-5; possibly TRBD2 for D (6 bases). The length of the CDR3 is 15 residues. In germline, CDR1 is MNHNY, CDR2 SVGAGI (reference sequence). Between the trimmed V and J ends, which lost 2 bases and 1 base, there was a span of 11 bases. DNA for the CDR3: TGTGCCAGCAGTTACCCTGGGGGGACCCAAGAGACCCAGTACTTC. It specifies CASSYPGGTQETQYF.

This chain connects TRBV5-1 to TRBJ2-2, with D possibly being TRBD1 (5 bases). CDR3 size: 15 residues. Trimming removed 0 bases from V and 6 bases from J, with 12 bases in between. Germline V gene data show CDR1 as SGHRS and CDR2 as YFSETQ. CDR3 DNA sequence: TGCGCCAGCAGCTTGGACAGCCCCAGGGCCGGGGAGCTGTTTTTT. Protein: CASSLDSPRAGELFF.

The chain has TRBV6-6 and TRBJ2-1, with D possibly matching TRBD2 (6 bases). This CDR3 is built from 17 residues. V dropped 5 bases and J dropped 4 bases, with 21 bases sitting between them. Germline loops: CDR1 MNHNY, CDR2 SVGAGI (reference sequence). This CDR3 reads CASSLRDSAFGYNEQFF. In DNA, the CDR3 is TGTGCCAGCAGTCTCCGGGACTCTGCTTTTGGGTACAATGAGCAGTTCTTC.

The chain joins TRBV4-3 to TRBJ2-1; perhaps TRBD2 as D (6 bases). CDR1 is LGHNA, CDR2 YSLEER, per germline. The CDR3 consists of 14 residues. The V end was cut by 3 bases, the J end by 8 bases, with 14 bases between. As DNA, the CDR3 is TGCGCCAGCAGCCAGGTACCGGGGGAGCATGAGCAGTTCTTC. Amino acids: CASSQVPGEHEQFF.

J is TRBJ2-3 and V is TRBV19; 7 nucleotides align to TRBD2. The germline gives CDR1 LNHDA, CDR2 SQIVND (reference sequence). The CDR3 loop spans 15 amino acids. V shed 6 bases, J shed 3 bases, and the junction held 9 bases outside the gene matches. Here the CDR3 reads CASRGGGGNTDTQYF. The CDR3, as DNA: TGTGCCAGTAGGGGTGGCGGGGGAAATACAGATACGCAGTATTTT.

The chain employs TRBV12-3 or TRBV12-4 and TRBJ1-1; D is unclear. This CDR3 is 13 amino acids long. Trimming shortened V by 8 bases and J by 5 bases, and 15 bases separated the two germline ends. The CDR3 spells CASCRREGTEAFF. The DNA of the CDR3 is TGTGCCAGCTGTCGGAGGGAAGGGACTGAAGCTTTCTTT.

This chain connects TRBV7-3 to TRBJ2-7; 14 bases are shared with TRBD2. This CDR3 is built from 16 residues. Germline V gene data show CDR1 as SGHTA and CDR2 as FQGTGA. The V and J ends lost 4 bases and 4 bases, in that order; junction bases with no gene match: 6. The CDR3 DNA sequence: TGTGCCAGCAGCTCGCCGGGACTAGCGGGAGCATACGAGCAGTACTTC. Its protein is CASSSPGLAGAYEQYF.